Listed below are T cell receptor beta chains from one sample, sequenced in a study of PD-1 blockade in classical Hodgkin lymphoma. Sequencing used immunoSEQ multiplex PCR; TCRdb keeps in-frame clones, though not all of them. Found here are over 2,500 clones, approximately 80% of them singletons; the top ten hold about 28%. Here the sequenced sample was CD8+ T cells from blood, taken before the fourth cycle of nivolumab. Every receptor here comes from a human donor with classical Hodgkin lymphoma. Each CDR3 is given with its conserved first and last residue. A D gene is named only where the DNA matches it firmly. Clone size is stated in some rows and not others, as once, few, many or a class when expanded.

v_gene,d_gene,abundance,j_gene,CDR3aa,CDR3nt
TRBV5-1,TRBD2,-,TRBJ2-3,CASSLTLAGGPDTQYF,TGCGCCAGCAGCTTGACCTTAGCGGGAGGTCCGGATACGCAGTATTTT
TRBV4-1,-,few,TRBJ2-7,CASSQDLGHYYEQYF,TGCGCCAGCAGCCAAGATCTTGGACACTACTACGAGCAGTACTTC
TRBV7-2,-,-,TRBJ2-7,CASSLAGGLAGYEQYF,TGTGCCAGCAGCTTAGCTGGAGGGTTAGCCGGCTACGAGCAGTACTTC
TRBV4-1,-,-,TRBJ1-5,CASSQDFGEGGWSNQPQHF,-
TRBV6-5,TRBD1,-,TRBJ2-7,CASSYSQGDYEQYF,TGTGCCAGCAGTTACTCACAGGGGGACTACGAGCAGTACTTC
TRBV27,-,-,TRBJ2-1,CASSLYRSYNEQFF,TGTGCCAGCAGTTTATATCGGTCCTACAATGAGCAGTTCTTC
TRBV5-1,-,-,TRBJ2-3,CASSSLGRSTDTQYF,TGCGCCAGCAGCTCTTTGGGGAGGAGCACAGATACGCAGTATTTT
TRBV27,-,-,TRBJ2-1,CASSTRELSYNEQFF,TGTGCCAGCAGCACTCGGGAGTTATCCTACAATGAGCAGTTCTTC
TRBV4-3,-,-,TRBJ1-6,CASSQDLAGIGSYNSPLHF,TGCGCCAGCAGCCAAGACCTGGCAGGGATCGGCTCCTATAATTCACCCCTCCACTTT
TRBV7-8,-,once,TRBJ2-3,CASSPNEAIGDTQYF,TGTGCCAGCAGCCCGAATGAGGCTATTGGAGATACGCAGTATTTT
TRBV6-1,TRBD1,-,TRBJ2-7,CASSEETGGSYEQYF,TGTGCCAGCAGTGAGGAGACAGGGGGCTCCTACGAGCAGTACTTC
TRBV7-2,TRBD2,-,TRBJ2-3,CASSFGIYGLAGDTQYF,TGTGCCAGCAGCTTCGGAATATATGGACTAGCAGGAGATACGCAGTATTTT
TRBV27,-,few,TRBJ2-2,CATDGTGELFF,TGTGCCACCGACGGTACCGGGGAGCTGTTTTTT
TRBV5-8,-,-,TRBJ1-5,CASSPPRGEDQPQHF,TGTGCCAGCAGCCCGCCCAGGGGCGAGGATCAGCCCCAGCATTTT
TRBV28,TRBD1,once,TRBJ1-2,CASSLWEDRVEGYTF,TGTGCCAGCAGTTTATGGGAGGACAGGGTCGAGGGCTACACCTTC
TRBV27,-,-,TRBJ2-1,CASSLIGDEQFF,TGTGCCAGCAGTTTAATTGGGGACGAGCAGTTCTTC
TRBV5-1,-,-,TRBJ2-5,CASSIGGDQETQYF,TGCGCCAGCAGCATAGGGGGGGACCAAGAGACCCAGTACTTC
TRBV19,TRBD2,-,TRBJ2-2,CASTPGLAGVTGELFF,TGTGCCAGTACCCCGGGACTAGCGGGAGTTACCGGGGAGCTGTTTTTT
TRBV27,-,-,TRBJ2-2,CASSPPGSHTGELFF,TGTGCCAGCAGTCCCCCGGGATCCCACACCGGGGAGCTGTTTTTT
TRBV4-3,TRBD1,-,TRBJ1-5,CASSQQGVKGQPQHF,TGCGCCAGCAGCCAACAGGGGGTGAAAGGTCAGCCCCAGCATTTT
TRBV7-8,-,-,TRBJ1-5,CASSSLNQPQHF,TGTGCCAGCAGCTCCCTGAATCAGCCCCAGCATTTT
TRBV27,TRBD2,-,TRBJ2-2,CASSGAGINTGELFF,TGTGCCAGCAGTGGAGCGGGGATAAACACCGGGGAGCTGTTTTTT
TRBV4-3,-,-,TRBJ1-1,CASSPGFTNTEAFF,TGCGCCAGCAGCCCAGGGTTCACGAACACTGAAGCTTTCTTT
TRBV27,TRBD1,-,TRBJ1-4,CASRVSGTGFREKLFF,TGTGCCAGCAGAGTATCCGGGACAGGGTTCCGGGAAAAACTGTTTTTT
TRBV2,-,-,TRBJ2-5,CASSDIRSTQETQYF,TGTGCCAGCAGTGATATCCGGTCTACCCAAGAGACCCAGTACTTC
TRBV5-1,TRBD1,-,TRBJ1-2,CASSDGQGVLYYGYTF,TGCGCCAGCAGCGACGGACAGGGGGTATTATACTATGGCTACACCTTC
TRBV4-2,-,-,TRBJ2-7,CASSLRDSSYEQYF,TGTGCCAGCAGCTTAAGGGACTCTTCCTACGAGCAGTACTTC
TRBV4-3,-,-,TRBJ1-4,CASSQDSRGDINEKLFF,TGCGCCAGCAGCCAAGACAGTAGAGGGGATATTAATGAAAAACTGTTTTTT
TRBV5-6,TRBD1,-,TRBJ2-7,CASSFFGTGAIKSSYEQYF,TGTGCCAGCAGCTTCTTCGGGACAGGGGCGATAAAAAGCTCCTACGAGCAGTACTTC
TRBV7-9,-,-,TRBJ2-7,CASSLEPGDYEQYF,TGTGCCAGCAGCTTAGAGCCGGGGGACTACGAGCAGTACTTC
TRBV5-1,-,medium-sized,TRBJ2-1,CASSLLLPNEQFF,TGCGCCAGCAGCTTGTTACTGCCAAATGAGCAGTTCTTC
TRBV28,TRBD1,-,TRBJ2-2,CASSTDRGLTGELFF,TGTGCCAGCAGCACGGACAGGGGGCTCACCGGGGAGCTGTTTTTT
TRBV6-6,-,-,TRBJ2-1,CASRYCRGREQFF,TGTGCCAGCAGGTACTGCAGGGGACGTGAGCAGTTCTTC
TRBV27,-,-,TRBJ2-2,CASNGDTGELFF,TGTGCCAGCAACGGGGACACCGGGGAGCTGTTTTTT
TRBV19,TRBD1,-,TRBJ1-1,CASISRAGGSAFF,TGTGCCAGTATCTCGCGAGCAGGGGGCTCAGCTTTCTTT
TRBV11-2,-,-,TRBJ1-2,CASSLPASPPYGYTF,TGTGCCAGCAGCCTGCCGGCCTCTCCACCCTATGGCTACACCTTC
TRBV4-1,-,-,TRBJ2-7,CASSPTGSYEQYF,TGCGCCAGCAGCCCTACAGGGTCCTACGAGCAGTACTTC
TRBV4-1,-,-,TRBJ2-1,CASSHLWVGHNEQFF,TGCGCCAGCAGCCACCTCTGGGTGGGCCACAATGAGCAGTTCTTC
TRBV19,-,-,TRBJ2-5,CASSIGDGKTQYF,TGTGCCAGTAGTATCGGTGATGGGAAGACCCAGTACTTC
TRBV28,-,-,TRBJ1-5,CASSLYVSYSNQPQHF,TGTGCCAGCAGTTTATATGTCAGCTATAGCAATCAGCCCCAGCATTTT
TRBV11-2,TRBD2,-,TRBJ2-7,CASSLVASGPSGQYF,TGTGCCAGCAGCTTAGTGGCTAGCGGACCTTCCGGGCAGTACTTC
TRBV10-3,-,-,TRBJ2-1,CAISDRAGVDYNEQFF,TGTGCCATCAGTGATCGGGCAGGGGTGGACTACAATGAGCAGTTCTTC
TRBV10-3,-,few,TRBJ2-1,CAISEVAGADNEQFF,TGTGCCATCAGTGAGGTGGCGGGGGCGGACAATGAGCAGTTCTTC
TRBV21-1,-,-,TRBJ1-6,CASSKNMPGGVAASGSYNSPLHF,TGTGCCAGCAGCAAAAATATGCCGGGGGGAGTGGCAGCCTCGGGCTCCTATAATTCACCCCTCCACTTT
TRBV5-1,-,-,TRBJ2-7,CASSSNRGVDSYEQYF,TGCGCCAGCAGCTCCAACCGCGGTGTTGACTCCTACGAGCAGTACTTC
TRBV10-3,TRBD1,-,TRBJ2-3,CAISPLPTGGSTDTQYF,TGTGCCATCAGTCCCCTACCGACAGGGGGAAGCACAGATACGCAGTATTTT
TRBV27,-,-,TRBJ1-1,CASRPQMNTEAFF,TGTGCCAGCAGACCACAGATGAACACTGAAGCTTTCTTT
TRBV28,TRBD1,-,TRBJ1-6,CASSPPPGQFNSPLHF,TGTGCCAGCAGTCCGCCCCCGGGACAGTTTAATTCACCCCTCCACTTT
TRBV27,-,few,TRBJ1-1,CASSLYPLTEAFF,TGTGCCAGCAGTTTATATCCCTTAACTGAAGCTTTCTTT
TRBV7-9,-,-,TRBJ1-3,CASSLGSWAGNTIYF,TGTGCCAGCAGCTTAGGGAGTTGGGCTGGAAACACCATATATTTT
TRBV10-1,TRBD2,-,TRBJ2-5,CASRTPLAGSEETQYF,TGCGCCAGCAGAACACCTCTAGCGGGGTCCGAGGAGACCCAGTACTTC
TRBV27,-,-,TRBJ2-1,CASSLSTYNEQFF,TGTGCCAGCAGTTTAAGTACCTACAATGAGCAGTTCTTC
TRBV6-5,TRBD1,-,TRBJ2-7,CASRPGQGGHEQYF,TGTGCCAGCAGACCGGGACAGGGGGGCCACGAGCAGTACTTC